This T cell receptor (beta chain) was identified in a study of Siglec-9 on CD8 T cells in melanoma. General study results and limits: In melanoma tumors, a Siglec-9-marked effector memory CD8+ subset reportedly appeared to accumulate.

V lost 1 base, J lost 2 bases, and 11 bases stayed unmatched. This CDR3 contains 18 residues. From germline, CDR1 is MNHEY and CDR2 SMNVEV (reference sequence). As concerns this clone: What it binds is not known.

Only in-frame clones appear in the TCRdb table, and some are missing; sequencing was by immunoSEQ multiplex PCR. The sample lists over 30,000 clones, around 81% occurring once. The sequence came from a human donor in good health. The J gene is TRBJ2-1, the V gene TRBV27; 7 bases map to TRBD1. The sample consisted of Siglec-9- CD8+ T cells sorted from blood. The CDR3 is CASSLYSEGAPPYNEQFF. The CDR3 DNA sequence: TGTGCCAGCAGTTTATATTCTGAGGGGGCTCCCCCCTACAATGAGCAGTTCTTC.